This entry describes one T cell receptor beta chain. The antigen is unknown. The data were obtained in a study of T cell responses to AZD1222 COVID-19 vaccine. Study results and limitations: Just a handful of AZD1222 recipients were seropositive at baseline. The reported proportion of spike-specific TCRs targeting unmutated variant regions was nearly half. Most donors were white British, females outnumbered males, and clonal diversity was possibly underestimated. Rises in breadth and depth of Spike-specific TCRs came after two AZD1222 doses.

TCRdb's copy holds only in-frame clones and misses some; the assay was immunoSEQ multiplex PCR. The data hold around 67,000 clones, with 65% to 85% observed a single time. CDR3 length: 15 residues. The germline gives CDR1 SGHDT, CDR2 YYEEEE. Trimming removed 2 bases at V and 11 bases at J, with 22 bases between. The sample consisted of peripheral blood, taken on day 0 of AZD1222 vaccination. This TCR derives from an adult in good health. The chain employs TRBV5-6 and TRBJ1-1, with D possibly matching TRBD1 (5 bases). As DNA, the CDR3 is TGTGCCAGCAGCTTTTCTTTCGGTCCCCCCTGGGGGGCTTTCTTT. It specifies CASSFSFGPPWGAFF.